The T cell receptor beta chain under discussion was sequenced for a study of T cells after yellow fever vaccination. Study conclusions and caveats: Few clonotypes appeared in both CD4 and CD8 compartments. High-abundance clonotypes from the bulk population could contaminate FACS-sorted repertoires. Post-booster reappearance was seen for most primary-vaccination clones (roughly 96% CD4, roughly 86% CD8).

A remark on this clonotype: Its antigen is as yet unknown. Sequence at one end of the junction differs from germline and may be a read error.

The authors made TCR cDNA by 5'RACE template switching, adding a universal primer site and UMIs. TCRdb used MiXCR to reprocess the 5' RACE reads, holding one entry per CDR3 protein. Found here are roughly 190,000 distinct CDR3 sequences, more than 9.5% of them singletons; the top ten hold 35% to 40%. CDR1 is WNHNN and CDR2 is SYGVQD in the germline V gene (reference sequence). CDR3 size: 10 residues. This sequence was found in a young man who received the YFV17D yellow fever vaccine. The material sequenced was CD8+ T cells sorted from PBMCs, taken 15 days after the yellow fever booster vaccination. The chain uses TRBV10-1 and TRBJ2-5; D might be TRBD1 (6 bases). CDR3 protein: CASSRKRRGF. The CDR3 coding sequence is TGCGCCAGCAGTAGGAAGCGCAGGGGATTC.